Included here is one T cell receptor (beta chain) sequence, with context. Other DNA sequences in this specimen translate into the identical CDR3. Each of the donors was a healthy adult who was HIV-negative and had not had a recent acute infection or vaccination. CD4+ cell separation produced CD45RA+ naive and CD45RA-negative memory subsets. The sample is drawn from a study of shared clonotypes between healthy human individuals. Study summary: Every donor yielded three CD4 naive, three CD4 memory, two CD8 naive and one CD8 memory plate.

Deep level was the assay's run setting. This table comes from immunoSEQ multiplex PCR, and its TCRdb copy is limited to in-frame clones, with some not included. Seen here are about 980,000 clones, 70% to 85% observed once, and the top ten hold approximately 1.5%. The source is a man between 18 and 35 years old in good health. The specimen sequenced was memory CD4+ T cells sorted from blood. Indicated subset: CD45RA-negative fraction.

The CDR3 nucleotides are TGTGCCAGCAGCTTAGCGAGCGACTACGAGCAGTACTTC. Amino acid sequence: CASSLASDYEQYF. The chain has TRBV7-2 and TRBJ2-7; no clear D gene. The CDR3 length is 13 residues. The germline V and J ends were trimmed by 0 bases and 3 bases, with 6 bases remaining between them. Germline lookup yields CDR1 SGHTA and CDR2 FQGNSA.